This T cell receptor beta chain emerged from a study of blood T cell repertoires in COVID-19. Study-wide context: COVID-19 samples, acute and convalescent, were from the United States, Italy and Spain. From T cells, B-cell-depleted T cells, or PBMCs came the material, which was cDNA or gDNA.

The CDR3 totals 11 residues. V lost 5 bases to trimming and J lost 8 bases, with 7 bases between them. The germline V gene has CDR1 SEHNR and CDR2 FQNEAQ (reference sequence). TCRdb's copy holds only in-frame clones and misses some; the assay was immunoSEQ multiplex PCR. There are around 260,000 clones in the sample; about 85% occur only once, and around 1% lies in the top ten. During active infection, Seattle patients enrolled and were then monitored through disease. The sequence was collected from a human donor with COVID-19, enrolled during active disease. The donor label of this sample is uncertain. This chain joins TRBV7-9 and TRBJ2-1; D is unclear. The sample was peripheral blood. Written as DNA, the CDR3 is TGTGCCAGCAGCCCCTATTATGAGCAGTTCTTC. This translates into CASSPYYEQFF.